The clone carrying this T cell receptor (beta chain) occurred once. The sample holds other DNA sequences that translate to the same CDR3. Sequencing was performed with immunoSEQ multiplex PCR; in TCRdb, only in-frame clones are kept and a portion is missing. The sample lists some 300,000 clones; roughly 80% were seen once. This specimen belongs to a study of Ad26.COV2.S vaccination and SARS-CoV-2 variants. CDR1 and CDR2 from the germline V gene are SGHRS and YFSETQ. This CDR3 is 12 amino acids long. V lost 1 base, J lost 2 bases, and 3 bases lay in between. Sample treatment: roughly 19 received Ad26.COV2.S at low or high dose, single or two shots; roughly 5 received placebo; per-sample allocation not given. The samples date from day 63 after the first vaccine or placebo injection.

The clonotype originates from a person aged 18-65 years who received the Ad26.COV2.S COVID-19 vaccine or a placebo. The sample here was peripheral blood, taken in a trial of Ad26.COV2.S vaccine versus placebo. This chain uses TRBV5-1 with TRBJ2-5; no reliable D call. This CDR3 is CASSLTQETQYF. The CDR3 DNA reads as TGCGCCAGCAGCTTGACACAAGAGACCCAGTACTTC.